Presented here are 26 T cell receptor beta chains from one specimen sequenced in a study of human T cells and chemical hapten exposure (dated by TCRdb to the early 2020s). Read against the paper, the sample's time point label means: patch test 1, 2 weeks after DPC sensitization. The sample's treatment or condition label, in plain terms: therapeutic diphenylcyclopropenone sensitization with weekly scalp DPC. The method was RACE. The reads were generated on a NextSeq 500. The public reads were quality trimmed at Q25 with fastp and then assembled into clones with MiXCR by TCRdb, keeping productive beta chains. Each record represents a unique CDR3 protein, reported with the most common genes and DNA among its rows. Here the sample has 45,000 to 60,000 distinct CDR3 sequences; roughly a tenth occur a single time. The ten largest clones capture roughly 14% of the sample. Sequenced material: whole blood, taken in connection with sensitization to the hapten diphenylcyclopropenone (DPC). Receptors originate from a woman aged 40 to 50 with alopecia areata. Some clones in this sample may be carry-over from other donors' samples.

The chain is built from TRBV7-2 and TRBJ1-1; D may be TRBD1 (5 bases). Trimming took off 5 bases at V and 2 bases at J, with 12 bases between the two ends. Germline V lookup: CDR1 SGHTA, CDR2 FQGNSA. This CDR3 has 14 amino acids. In DNA form, the CDR3 reads TGTGCCAGCAGCGGGGGAGGGAGCAACACTGAAGCTTTCTTT. This sequence encodes CASSGGGSNTEAFF.

This clonotype was observed at least ten times. The J gene is TRBJ2-3, the V gene TRBV28, with D hard to call. CDR3 size: 11 residues. Germline V CDR1 and CDR2: MDHEN, SYDVKM. The V end was cut by 8 bases, the J end by 2 bases, with 5 bases between. The CDR3 here is CASGSTDTQYF. Here the CDR3 DNA reads TGTGCCAGCGGGTCCACAGATACGCAGTATTTT.

This clonotype has ten or more counts. The chain carries TRBV5-6 and TRBJ2-7; D not resolved. The CDR3 is 11 amino acids. Germline V lookup: CDR1 SGHDT, CDR2 YYEEEE. V was shortened by 1 base and J by 2 bases, with 1 base between the two germline ends. Here the CDR3 DNA reads TGTGCCAGCAGCTTGACCTACGAGCAGTACTTC. Protein sequence: CASSLTYEQYF.

This clonotype was counted ten times or more. The gene calls are TRBV29-1 and TRBJ2-7; TRBD1 matches at 7 bases. V lost 7 bases, J lost 0 bases, and 3 bases stayed unmatched. Looked up from germline, CDR1 is SQVTM and CDR2 is ANQGSEA. The CDR3 is made up of 12 amino acids. CDR3 sequence: CSARDSSYEQYF. In DNA, the CDR3 is TGCAGCGCTAGGGACAGCTCCTACGAGCAGTACTTC.

This clonotype was counted many times. J is TRBJ2-1 and V is TRBV7-3; 9 positions agree with TRBD1. The germline gives CDR1 SGHTA, CDR2 FQGTGA. This CDR3 is 15 amino acids long. The junction had 3 bases not matched to a gene; V was cut back by 3 bases and J by 3 bases. DNA for the CDR3: TGTGCCAGCAGCTTTGGGGACAGGGTCTACAATGAGCAGTTCTTC. Residues: CASSFGDRVYNEQFF. Full variable domain (outside the CDR3, taken from reference TRBV7-3 and TRBJ2-1): GAGVSQTPSNKVTEKGKYVELRCDPISGHTALYWYRQSLGQGPEFLIYFQGTGAADDSGLPNDRFFAVRPEGSVSTLKIQRTERGDSAVYLCASSFGDRVYNEQFFGPGTRLTVL.

The CDR3 sequence: CASSPLTGFEQFF. The CDR3 nucleotides read TGCGCCAGCAGCCCACTGACGGGGTTTGAGCAGTTCTTC. This sequence joins TRBV5-1 and TRBJ2-1; D possibly corresponds to TRBD2 (5 bases). The length of the CDR3 is 13 residues. Between the trimmed V and J ends, which lost 4 bases and 9 bases, there was a span of 14 bases. Germline V gene sequence: CDR1 SGHRS, CDR2 YFSETQ.

The chain joins TRBV20-1 to TRBJ2-1; 12 nucleotides line up with TRBD2. Per the germline V gene, CDR1 is DFQATT and CDR2 is SNEGSKA (reference sequence). Trimming removed 3 bases from V and 4 bases from J; junction bases left unmatched: 10. CDR3 length equals 17 residues. The CDR3, as DNA: TGCAGTGCTAGTTGGGCTAGCGGGGGGGGCGGATACAATGAGCAGTTCTTC. It yields the protein CSASWASGGGGYNEQFF.

This chain uses TRBV11-1 with TRBJ1-2, with D unresolved. CDR3 length: 14 amino acids. CDR1 is SGHAT and CDR2 is FQDESV in the germline V gene (reference sequence). V lost 8 bases, J lost 2 bases, and 15 bases lay in between. The CDR3 sequence is CASSFRGQNYGYTF. For the CDR3, the DNA is TGTGCCAGCTCCTTTCGTGGGCAGAACTATGGCTACACCTTC.

The sample holds many counts of this clonotype. The chain links TRBV7-2 to TRBJ2-1; D uncertain. Germline V gene sequence: CDR1 SGHTA, CDR2 FQGNSA. Trimming removed 0 bases from V and 5 bases from J, with 8 bases in between. This CDR3 comprises 14 residues. As DNA, the CDR3 is TGTGCCAGCAGCTTAGCAGCAGGTCACAATGAGCAGTTCTTC. This encodes CASSLAAGHNEQFF. Full variable domain (remainder filled in from reference TRBV7-2 and TRBJ2-1): GAGVSQSPSNKVTEKGKDVELRCDPISGHTALYWYRQSLGQGLEFLIYFQGNSAPDKSGLPSDRFSAERTGGSVSTLTIQRTQQEDSAVYLCASSLAAGHNEQFFGPGTRLTVL.

There are many counts of this clonotype. The genes are TRBV6-4 and TRBJ2-1, with 11 bases aligning to TRBD2. The germline gives CDR1 MRHNA, CDR2 SNTAGT. CDR3 length: 15 residues. After removal of 0 bases from V and 6 bases from J, the junction contained 1 base not matched to a gene. The CDR3 loop reads CASSDSSGGANEQFF. CDR3 bases: TGTGCCAGCAGTGACTCTAGCGGGGGGGCCAATGAGCAGTTCTTC.

This clonotype was observed a handful of times. The J gene is TRBJ1-2, the V gene TRBV18; D may be TRBD1 (5 bases). V was trimmed by 8 bases and J by 0 bases, leaving 10 bases between them. The CDR3 length is 13 residues. The germline CDR1 and CDR2 sequences are KGHSH and LQKENI. Written as DNA, the CDR3 is TGTGCCAGCGCCGGGGACGCTAACTATGGCTACACCTTC. It codes for CASAGDANYGYTF.

The rearrangement uses TRBV4-1 and TRBJ2-1, with a tentative D call TRBD2 (6 bases). The V gene lost 1 base and the J gene lost 4 bases, with 14 bases spanning the gap. In germline, CDR1 is MGHRA, CDR2 YSYEKL. This CDR3 spans 16 amino acids. The CDR3 sequence: CASSQGGLAGYNEQFF. In DNA form, the CDR3 reads TGCGCCAGCAGCCAAGGGGGCTTGGCGGGATACAATGAGCAGTTCTTC.

The V gene is TRBV29-1, the J gene TRBJ2-7, with 7 bases aligning to TRBD1. After removal of 5 bases from V and 5 bases from J, the junction contained 9 bases not matched to a gene. Germline V gene lookup returns CDR1 SQVTM and CDR2 ANQGSEA. The CDR3 runs 13 residues. CDR3 amino acids: CSVKTGLKNEQYF. As DNA, the CDR3 is TGCAGCGTTAAGACAGGGTTGAAGAACGAGCAGTACTTC.

This clonotype has at least ten counts. The chain joins TRBV12-3 or TRBV12-4 to TRBJ2-1; 11 nucleotides agree with TRBD2. The CDR3 totals 14 residues. The V gene end was trimmed by 5 bases and the J gene end by 6 bases; junction bases not matched to a gene: 3. The chain's CDR3 is CASSRTSGGNEQFF. The CDR3 DNA sequence: TGTGCCAGCAGTCGCACTAGCGGGGGCAATGAGCAGTTCTTC.

This clonotype was found a few times. The chain couples TRBV29-1 to TRBJ2-1; 7 bases match TRBD1. The germline V gene has CDR1 SQVTM and CDR2 ANQGSEA. V shed 7 bases, J shed 7 bases, and the junction held 7 bases outside the gene matches. The CDR3 runs to 12 residues. The CDR3: CSGRTGRNEQFF. CDR3 nucleotides: TGCAGCGGACGGACAGGACGGAATGAGCAGTTCTTC.

This clonotype has a handful of counts. V and J are TRBV5-1 and TRBJ2-7, with TRBD1 matching 7 bases. V lost 3 bases, J lost 2 bases, and 11 bases stayed unmatched. The CDR3 loop spans 16 amino acids. Germline V gene lookup returns CDR1 SGHRS and CDR2 YFSETQ. The CDR3 loop is CASSSRPWTGPYEQYF. The CDR3 DNA reads as TGCGCCAGCAGCTCGAGGCCATGGACAGGCCCCTACGAGCAGTACTTC.

The sample holds a few counts of this clonotype. This rearrangement joins TRBV5-5 to TRBJ2-7; D not resolved. V lost 3 bases to trimming and J lost 6 bases, with 16 bases between them. There are 14 residues in the CDR3. Per germline, CDR1 SGHKS and CDR2 YYEKEE (reference sequence). CDR3 in DNA: TGTGCCAGCAGCTCCGGACGGATTCGAAGCGAGCAGTACTTC. Translating gives CASSSGRIRSEQYF.

The V call is TRBV20-1, the J call TRBJ1-4; the match to TRBD1 covers 8 bases. CDR3 size: 13 residues. V lost 4 bases to trimming and J lost 7 bases; unmatched junction nucleotides: 5. The V gene's germline CDR1 is DFQATT and CDR2 SNEGSKA (reference sequence). CDR3 sequence reads: CSANRGNFEKLFF. CDR3 nucleotide sequence: TGCAGTGCTAACAGGGGGAACTTTGAAAAACTGTTTTTT.

This clonotype was seen at least ten times. The genes are TRBV5-1 and TRBJ2-2; D remains ambiguous. V lost 0 bases, J lost 1 base, and 7 bases lay in between. The CDR3 totals 15 residues. CDR1 SGHRS and CDR2 YFSETQ come from the germline V gene. The CDR3 DNA follows: TGCGCCAGCAGCTTGGAGGGTCGGAACACCGGGGAGCTGTTTTTT. Its translation is CASSLEGRNTGELFF. The variable domain in full, with the rest retrieved from reference TRBV5-1 and TRBJ2-2, is KAGVTQTPRYLIKTRGQQVTLSCSPISGHRSVSWYQQTPGQGLQFLFEYFSETQRNKGNFPGRFSGRQFSNSRSEMNVSTLELGDSALYLCASSLEGRNTGELFFGEGSRLTVL.

This clonotype was observed a handful of times. The chain couples TRBV18 to TRBJ1-1; 9 bases fit TRBD1. The CDR3 sequence is 15 residues long. Trimming removed 0 bases from V and 7 bases from J; junction bases left unmatched: 6. The germline V gene has CDR1 KGHSH and CDR2 LQKENI. The CDR3 is CASSPPPGTGSEAFF. Here the CDR3 DNA reads TGTGCCAGCTCACCACCTCCCGGGACAGGGAGTGAAGCTTTCTTT.

The sample holds many counts of this clonotype. The genes are TRBV6-2 or TRBV6-3 and TRBJ1-5, with TRBD1 matching 9 bases. The CDR3 length is 14 residues. The ends lost 4 bases at V and 12 bases at J; junction bases unmatched: 10. Germline V gives CDR1 MNHEY, CDR2 SVGEGT. In DNA, the CDR3 is TGTGCCAGCAGTTCCTGGACAGGGGCTGATGACCAGCATTTT. Amino acid sequence: CASSSWTGADDQHF.

The chain links TRBV10-3 to TRBJ2-7; D gene ambiguous. This CDR3 spans 13 amino acids. Trimming took off 5 bases at V and 1 base at J, with 9 bases between the two ends. Germline V CDR1 and CDR2: ENHRY, SYGVKD. CDR3 DNA: TGTGCCATCAGTAAGGGCAGATCCTACGAGCAGTACTTC. Protein product: CAISKGRSYEQYF.

The rearrangement uses TRBV29-1 and TRBJ2-2; D not resolved. Trimming removed 4 bases at V and 1 base at J, with 7 bases between. Germline V gene lookup returns CDR1 SQVTM and CDR2 ANQGSEA. There are 13 residues in the CDR3. CDR3 region: CSVVRQNTGELFF. CDR3 DNA: TGCAGCGTTGTTCGACAGAACACCGGGGAGCTGTTTTTT.

The chain employs TRBV20-1 and TRBJ1-1; D unresolved. V lost 6 bases, J lost 1 base, and 12 bases lay in between. CDR3 length: 13 amino acids. Per the germline V gene, CDR1 is DFQATT and CDR2 is SNEGSKA (reference sequence). The CDR3, as DNA: TGCAGTGCCTCTTTACCCCAGAACACTGAAGCTTTCTTT. It translates to CSASLPQNTEAFF.

The table lists this clonotype with many counts. The chain combines TRBV12-5 with TRBJ1-3; 7 bases align to TRBD1. The CDR3 contains 15 residues. The V gene end was trimmed by 5 bases and the J gene end by 4 bases; junction bases not matched to a gene: 8. CDR1 LGHNT and CDR2 FRNRAP come from the germline V gene. CDR3 sequence: CASGPGQFGGNTIYF. CDR3 nucleotides: TGTGCTAGTGGTCCGGGACAGTTTGGAGGAAACACCATATATTTT.

This clonotype was detected only once. One end of the junction is discordant with germline, which a read error may explain. The chain employs TRBV7-3 and TRBJ2-7; tentatively, D is TRBD2 (6 bases). Per germline, CDR1 SGHTA and CDR2 FQGTGA. This CDR3 spans 12 amino acids. CDR3 DNA sequence: TGTGCCAGCAGCCAAGGAGGGCGCGAGCAGCACTTC. Residues: CASSQGGREQHF.